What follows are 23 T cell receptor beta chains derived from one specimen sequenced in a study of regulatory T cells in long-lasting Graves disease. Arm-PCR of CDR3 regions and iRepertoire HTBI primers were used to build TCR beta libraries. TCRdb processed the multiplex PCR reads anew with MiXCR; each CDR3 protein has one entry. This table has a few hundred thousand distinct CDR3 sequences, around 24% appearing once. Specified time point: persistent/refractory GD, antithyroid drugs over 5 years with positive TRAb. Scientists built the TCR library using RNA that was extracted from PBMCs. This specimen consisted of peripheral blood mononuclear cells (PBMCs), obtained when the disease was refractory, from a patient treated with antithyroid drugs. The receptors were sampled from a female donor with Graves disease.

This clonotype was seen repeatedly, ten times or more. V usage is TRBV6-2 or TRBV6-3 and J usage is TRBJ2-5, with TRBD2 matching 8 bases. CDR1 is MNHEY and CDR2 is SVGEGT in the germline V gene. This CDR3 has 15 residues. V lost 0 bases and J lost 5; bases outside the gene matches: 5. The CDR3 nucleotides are TGTGCCAGCAGTTACTCGCCTGCTAGCGGGGAGACCCAGTACTTC. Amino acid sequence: CASSYSPASGETQYF.

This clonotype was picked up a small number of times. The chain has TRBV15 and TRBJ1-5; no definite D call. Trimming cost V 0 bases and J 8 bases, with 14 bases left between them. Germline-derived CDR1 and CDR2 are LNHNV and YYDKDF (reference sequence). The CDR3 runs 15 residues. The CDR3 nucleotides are TGTGCCACCAGCAGAGAGTGGCTTGTTATTGAGCCCCAGCATTTT. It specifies CATSREWLVIEPQHF. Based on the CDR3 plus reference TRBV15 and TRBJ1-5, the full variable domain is DAMVIQNPRYQVTQFGKPVTLSCSQTLNHNVMYWYQQKSSQAPKLLFHYYDKDFNNEADTPDNFQSRRPNTSFCFLDIRSPGLGDTAMYLCATSREWLVIEPQHFGDGTRLSIL.

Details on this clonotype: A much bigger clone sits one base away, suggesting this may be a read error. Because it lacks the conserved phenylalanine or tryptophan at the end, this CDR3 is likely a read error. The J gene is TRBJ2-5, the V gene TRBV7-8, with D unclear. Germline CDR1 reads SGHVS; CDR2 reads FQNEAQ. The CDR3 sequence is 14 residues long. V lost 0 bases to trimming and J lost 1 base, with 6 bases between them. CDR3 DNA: TGTGCCAGCAGCTTAGCGGTAGCCCAAGAGACCCAGTACTTA. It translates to CASSLAVAQETQYL.

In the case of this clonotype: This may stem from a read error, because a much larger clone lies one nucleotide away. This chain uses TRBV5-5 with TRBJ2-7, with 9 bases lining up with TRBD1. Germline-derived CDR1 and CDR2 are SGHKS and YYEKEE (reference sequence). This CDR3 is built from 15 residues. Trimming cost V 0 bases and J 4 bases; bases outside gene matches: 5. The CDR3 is CASSLAGTGMYEQYF. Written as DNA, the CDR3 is TGTGCCAGCAGCTTGGCCGGGACAGGGATGTACGAGCAGTACTTC.

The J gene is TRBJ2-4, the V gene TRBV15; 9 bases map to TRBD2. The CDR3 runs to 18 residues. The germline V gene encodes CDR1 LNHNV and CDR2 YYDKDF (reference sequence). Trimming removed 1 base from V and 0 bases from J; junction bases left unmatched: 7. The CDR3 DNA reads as TGTGCCACCAGCAGAGTTGCGGCGGGAGGGTTAGCCAAAAACATTCAGTACTTC. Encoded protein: CATSRVAAGGLAKNIQYF.

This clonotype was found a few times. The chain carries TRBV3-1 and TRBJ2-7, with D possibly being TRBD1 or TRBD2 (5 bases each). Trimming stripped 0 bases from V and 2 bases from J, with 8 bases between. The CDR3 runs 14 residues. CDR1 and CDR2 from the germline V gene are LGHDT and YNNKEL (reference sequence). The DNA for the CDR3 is TGTGCCAGCAGCCAAGAAGGGGACCCCTACGAGCAGTACTTC. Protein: CASSQEGDPYEQYF.

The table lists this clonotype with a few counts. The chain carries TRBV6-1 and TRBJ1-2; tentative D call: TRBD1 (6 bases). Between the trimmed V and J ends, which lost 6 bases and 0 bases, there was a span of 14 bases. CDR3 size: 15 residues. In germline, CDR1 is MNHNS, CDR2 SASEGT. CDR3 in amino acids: CASRGDRIANYGYTF. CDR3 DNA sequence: TGTGCCAGCAGGGGAGACAGGATAGCTAACTATGGCTACACCTTC.

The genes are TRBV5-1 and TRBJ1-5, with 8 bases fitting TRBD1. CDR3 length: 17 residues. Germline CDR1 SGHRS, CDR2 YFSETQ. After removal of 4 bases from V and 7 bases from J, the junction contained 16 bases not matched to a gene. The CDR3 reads CASSPGQGGQVGQPQHF. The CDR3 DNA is TGCGCCAGCAGCCCCGGACAGGGCGGGCAGGTAGGGCAGCCCCAGCATTTT.

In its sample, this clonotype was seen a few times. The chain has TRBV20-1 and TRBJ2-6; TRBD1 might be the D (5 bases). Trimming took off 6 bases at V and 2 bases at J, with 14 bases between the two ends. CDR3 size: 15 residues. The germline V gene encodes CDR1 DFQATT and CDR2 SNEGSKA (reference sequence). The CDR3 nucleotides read TGCAGTGCCAAACCTACAGGTACTGGGGCCAACGTCCTGACTTTC. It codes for CSAKPTGTGANVLTF.

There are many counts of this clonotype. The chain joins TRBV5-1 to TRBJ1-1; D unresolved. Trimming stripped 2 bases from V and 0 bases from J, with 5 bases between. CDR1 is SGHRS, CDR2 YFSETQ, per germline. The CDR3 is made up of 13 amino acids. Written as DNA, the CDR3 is TGCGCCAGCAGCTTCGAGGTGAACACTGAAGCTTTCTTT. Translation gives CASSFEVNTEAFF.

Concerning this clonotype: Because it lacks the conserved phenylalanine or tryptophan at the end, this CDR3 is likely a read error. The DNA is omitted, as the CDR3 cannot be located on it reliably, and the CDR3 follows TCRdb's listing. The CDR3 sequence is CASPGEIR. The chain links TRBV5-1 to TRBJ1-1; the table's D call TRBD1 went unverified against the DNA. CDR1 is SGHRS, CDR2 YFSETQ, per germline. The CDR3 is 8 amino acids in total, end residues counted.

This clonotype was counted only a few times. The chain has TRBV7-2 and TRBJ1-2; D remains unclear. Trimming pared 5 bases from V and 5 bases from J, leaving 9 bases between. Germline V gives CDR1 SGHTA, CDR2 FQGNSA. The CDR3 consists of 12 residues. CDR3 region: CASSPTLYGYTF. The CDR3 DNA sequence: TGTGCCAGCAGCCCCACACTTTATGGCTACACCTTC.

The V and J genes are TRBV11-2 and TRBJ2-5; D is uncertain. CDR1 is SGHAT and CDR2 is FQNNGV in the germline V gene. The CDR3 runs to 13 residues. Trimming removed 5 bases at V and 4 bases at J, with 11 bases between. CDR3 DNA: TGTGCCAGCAGCCAAGATTGGCGAGAGACCCAGTACTTC. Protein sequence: CASSQDWRETQYF. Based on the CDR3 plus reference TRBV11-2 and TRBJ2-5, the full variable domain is EAGVAQSPRYKIIEKRQSVAFWCNPISGHATLYWYQQILGQGPKLLIQFQNNGVVDDSQLPKDRFSAERLKGVDSTLKIQPAKLEDSAVYLCASSQDWRETQYFGPGTRLLVL.

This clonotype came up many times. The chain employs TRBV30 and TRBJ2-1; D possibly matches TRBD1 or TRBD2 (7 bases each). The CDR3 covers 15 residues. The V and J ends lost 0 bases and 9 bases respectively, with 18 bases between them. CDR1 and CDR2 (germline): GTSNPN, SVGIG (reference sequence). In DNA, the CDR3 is TGTGCCTGGAGTGTTACGAGCCAGGGGGGGCGTGAGCAGTTCTTC. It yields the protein CAWSVTSQGGREQFF.

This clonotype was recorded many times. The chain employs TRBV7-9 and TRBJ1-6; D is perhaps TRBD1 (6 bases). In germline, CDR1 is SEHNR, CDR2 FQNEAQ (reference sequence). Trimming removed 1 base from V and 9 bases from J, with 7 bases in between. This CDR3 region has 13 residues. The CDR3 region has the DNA TGTGCCAGCAGCTTAGACAGGGTTTCACCCCTCCACTTT. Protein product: CASSLDRVSPLHF.

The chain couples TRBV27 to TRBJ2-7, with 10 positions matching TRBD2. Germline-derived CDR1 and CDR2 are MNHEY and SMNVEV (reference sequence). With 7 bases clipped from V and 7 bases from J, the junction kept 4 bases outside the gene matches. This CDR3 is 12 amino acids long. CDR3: CASTGSGREQYF. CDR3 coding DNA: TGTGCCAGCACGGGTAGCGGGAGGGAGCAGTACTTC.

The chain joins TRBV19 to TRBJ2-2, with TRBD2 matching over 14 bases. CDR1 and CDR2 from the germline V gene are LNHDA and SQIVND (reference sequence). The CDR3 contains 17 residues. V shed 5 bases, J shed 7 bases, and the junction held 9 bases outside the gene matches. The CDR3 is CASSPTSGRASGGELFF. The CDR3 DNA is TGTGCCAGTAGTCCGACTAGCGGGAGGGCATCTGGCGGGGAGCTGTTTTTT.

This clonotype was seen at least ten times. The CDR3 loop reads CASSQGGRGNQPQHF. In DNA, the CDR3 is TGTGCCAGCAGCCAAGGTGGACGCGGCAATCAGCCCCAGCATTTT. The chain is built from TRBV3-1 and TRBJ1-5, with D unclear. CDR1 LGHDT and CDR2 YNNKEL come from the germline V gene (reference sequence). V was cut by 1 base and J by 2 bases, with 9 bases left in between. CDR3 length: 15 amino acids.

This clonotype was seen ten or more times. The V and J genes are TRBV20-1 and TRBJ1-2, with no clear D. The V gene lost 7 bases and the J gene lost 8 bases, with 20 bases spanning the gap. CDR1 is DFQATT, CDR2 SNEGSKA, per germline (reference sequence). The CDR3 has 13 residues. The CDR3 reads CSVRTAWGGGYTF. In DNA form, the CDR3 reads TGCAGTGTGAGGACCGCCTGGGGAGGGGGCTACACCTTC.

DNA for the CDR3: TGTGCCAGCAGCTCCCTGGCGCGGGGGGGGAGTAAGGGCGAGCAGTACTTC. Protein: CASSSLARGGSKGEQYF. The chain couples TRBV11-2 to TRBJ2-7; 9 bases are shared with TRBD2. With V trimmed by 4 bases and J by 6 bases, 16 bases remained unmatched. The CDR3 is 17 amino acids. Germline-derived CDR1 and CDR2 are SGHAT and FQNNGV.

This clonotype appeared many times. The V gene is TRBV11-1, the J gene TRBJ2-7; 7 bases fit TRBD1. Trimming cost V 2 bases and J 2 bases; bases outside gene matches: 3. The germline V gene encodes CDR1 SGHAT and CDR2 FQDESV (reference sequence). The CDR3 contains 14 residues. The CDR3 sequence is CASSLIGTAYEQYF. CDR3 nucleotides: TGTGCCAGCAGCTTAATAGGGACAGCCTACGAGCAGTACTTC.

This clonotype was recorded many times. The CDR3 nucleotides are TGTGCCAGCAGTCAGGACGGGGGTTCCGGGCAGCCCCAGCATTTT. Amino acids: CASSQDGGSGQPQHF. The V and J genes are TRBV2 and TRBJ1-5, with a weak D call TRBD1 (5 bases). This CDR3 is built from 15 residues. The germline gives CDR1 SNHLY, CDR2 FYNNEI. V gave up 5 bases and J gave up 7 bases, with 18 bases separating them. The variable domain in full, with the rest retrieved from reference TRBV2 and TRBJ1-5, is EPEVTQTPSHQVTQMGQEVILRCVPISNHLYFYWYRQILGQKVEFLVSFYNNEISEKSEIFDDQFSVERPDGSNFTLKIRSTKLEDSAMYFCASSQDGGSGQPQHFGDGTRLSIL.

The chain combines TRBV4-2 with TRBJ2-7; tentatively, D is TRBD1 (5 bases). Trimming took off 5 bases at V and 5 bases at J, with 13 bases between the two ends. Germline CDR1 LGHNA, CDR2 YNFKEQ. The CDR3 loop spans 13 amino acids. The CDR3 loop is CASSRGPRDEQYF. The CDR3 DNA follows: TGTGCCAGCAGCAGGGGCCCTAGGGACGAGCAGTACTTC.